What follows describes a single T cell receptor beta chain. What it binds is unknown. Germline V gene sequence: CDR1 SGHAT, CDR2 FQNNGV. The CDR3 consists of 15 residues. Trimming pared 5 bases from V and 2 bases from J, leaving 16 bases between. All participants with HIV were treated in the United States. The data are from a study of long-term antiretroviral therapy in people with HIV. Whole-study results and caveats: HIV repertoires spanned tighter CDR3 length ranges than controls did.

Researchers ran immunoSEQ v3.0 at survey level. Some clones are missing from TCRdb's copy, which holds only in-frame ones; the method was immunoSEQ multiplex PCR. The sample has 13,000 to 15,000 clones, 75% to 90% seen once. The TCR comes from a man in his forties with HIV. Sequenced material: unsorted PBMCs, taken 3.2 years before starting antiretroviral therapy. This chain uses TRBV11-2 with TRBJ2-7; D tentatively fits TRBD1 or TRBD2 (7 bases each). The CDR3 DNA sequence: TGTGCCAGCAGCCGGGACCAGGGGGGGACCTACGAGCAGTACTTC. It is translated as CASSRDQGGTYEQYF.